The TCR beta chain described here comes from a study of blood T cells in healthy people across ages. Study-wide results and limits: Higher diversity, along with more naive CD4+ cells, distinguished long-lived donors from aged donors.

Donors were systemically healthy Caucasian individuals from Russia aged about 6 to 90 years. This CDR3 has 14 amino acids. With 6 bases removed from V and 6 bases from J, the gap between germline ends came to 17 bases. Together with a sample-barcoded 5' primer, a J-beta primer mix was included in a second PCR lasting about 7 to 11 cycles. MiXCR, applied by TCRdb to the 5' RACE reads, yields one record per CDR3 protein. The sample shows over a million distinct CDR3 sequences, approximately 63% of them seen only once. Concerning this clonotype: Its antigen is unidentified.

This receptor was obtained from a man in his late teens or twenties in good health. V gene TRBV12-3 or TRBV12-4 combines with J gene TRBJ1-2, with D perhaps TRBD1 (6 bases). The sample consisted of blood. DNA for the CDR3: TGTGCCAGCAGGACGACAGGCCGAATGAATGGCTACACCTTC. This codes for CASRTTGRMNGYTF.